This entry features one TCR beta chain sequence. Its antigen is not known. V lost 8 bases to trimming and J lost 4 bases, with 11 bases between them. The CDR3 is made up of 13 amino acids. Germline V lookup: CDR1 WNHNN, CDR2 SYGVQD (reference sequence). This sample is part of a study of human T cells and chemical hapten exposure. Study-level background: TCR yields per sample varied, mainly owing to small pooled library volume differences. Findings of the study overall: With regard to DPC sensitization, TCRs above 1 in 1000 frequency did not change.

The library attached unique molecular identifiers to individual cDNA molecules. In the study's own analysis: Sequenced samples showed a median of around 93,000 TCRs each, with counts running from 23,224 to 690,600. TCRdb fed the reads into MiXCR, producing one record per CDR3 protein. These V and J calls derive from TCRdb rather than the authors' analysis. In the table there are approximately 3,100 distinct CDR3 sequences, about 50% of which are singletons. Whole blood, unfractionated, served as the material for total RNA extraction. Sequencing was carried out using whole blood. V usage is TRBV10-1 and J usage is TRBJ2-2; tentatively, D is TRBD1 or TRBD2 (5 bases each). The source is a human donor who had alopecia or was a healthy volunteer (not recorded which). Some clones in this sample may be carry-over from other donors' samples. This table probably holds off-target reads from a library built for another chain. DNA for the CDR3: TGCGCCAGCGCCGGGACGGTCACCGGGGAGCTGTTTTTT. Translated: CASAGTVTGELFF.